This TCR beta chain was retrieved from a study of siplizumab effects on memory and regulatory T cells. Notes on the study in general: Alloreactive sequences that could be traced to unstimulated CD4+ memory cells showed a significant reduction under siplizumab. Naive T cells appeared more varied than memory cells and looked like key alloresponse contributors. Tracing alloreactive clones into unstimulated subsets worked for only a minor fraction of them. Proliferating Tregs taken from siplizumab cultures were not shown to have a confirmed suppressive function.

On this clone: The antigen remains undetermined.

The CDR3 runs 12 residues. Germline V lookup: CDR1 SGHAT, CDR2 FQNNGV. The V segment lost 6 bases and the J segment 6 bases; nucleotides outside the gene matches: 3. Sequenced by immunoSEQ multiplex PCR; TCRdb stores in-frame clones only, minus some. In the table there are some 100,000 clones, 92% of which are singletons. The specimen sequenced was Tregs sorted from blood. The J gene is TRBJ2-3, the V gene TRBV11-2; TRBD2 aligns across 7 bases. This receptor was identified in a human donor in good health. Written as DNA, the CDR3 is TGTGCCAGCAGTTTTAGCGGGGATACGCAGTATTTT. Protein: CASSFSGDTQYF.